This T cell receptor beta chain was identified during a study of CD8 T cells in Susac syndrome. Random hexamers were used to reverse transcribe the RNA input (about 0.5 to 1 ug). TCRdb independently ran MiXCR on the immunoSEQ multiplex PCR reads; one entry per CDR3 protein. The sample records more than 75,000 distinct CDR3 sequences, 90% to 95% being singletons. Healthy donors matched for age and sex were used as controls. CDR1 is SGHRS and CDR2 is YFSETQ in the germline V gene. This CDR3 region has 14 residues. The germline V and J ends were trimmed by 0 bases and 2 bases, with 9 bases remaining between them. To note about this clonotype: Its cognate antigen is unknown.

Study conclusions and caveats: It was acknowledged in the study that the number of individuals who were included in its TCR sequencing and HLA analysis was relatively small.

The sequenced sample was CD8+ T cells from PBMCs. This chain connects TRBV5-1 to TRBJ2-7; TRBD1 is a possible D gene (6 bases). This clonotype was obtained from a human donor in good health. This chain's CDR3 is CASSLGTDTYEQYF. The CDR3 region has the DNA TGCGCCAGCAGCTTGGGGACAGATACCTACGAGCAGTACTTC.